The 9 T cell receptor beta chains in this list originate from one sample, sequenced in a study of identical twins. TCRdb independently ran MiXCR on the 5' RACE reads; one entry per CDR3 protein. The sample records roughly 1,500,000 distinct CDR3 sequences, about 31% being singletons. Input material: cord blood. The receptor source for this set is a newborn girl in good health.

V is TRBV5-1 and J is TRBJ2-1; unclear D gene. The CDR3 runs to 17 residues. With 4 bases removed from V and 7 bases from J, the gap between germline ends came to 24 bases. Germline V lookup: CDR1 SGHRS, CDR2 YFSETQ. The CDR3 reads CASSPTIERPVKNEQFF. The CDR3 DNA reads as TGCGCCAGCAGCCCCACGATCGAGAGACCCGTGAAGAATGAGCAGTTCTTC.

This sequence joins TRBV7-2 and TRBJ2-7; TRBD2 might be the D (6 bases). Germline lookup yields CDR1 SGHTA and CDR2 FQGNSA. The CDR3 covers 16 residues. V lost 5 bases to trimming and J lost 3 bases, with 20 bases between them. CDR3 protein: CASSKLPIAVIYEQYF. Here the CDR3 DNA reads TGTGCCAGCAGCAAACTCCCCATAGCGGTAATCTACGAGCAGTACTTC.

The chain carries TRBV10-3 and TRBJ1-1; D is unclear. The CDR3 runs to 14 residues. The V gene lost 3 bases and the J gene lost 2 bases, with 10 bases spanning the gap. CDR1 and CDR2 from the germline V gene are ENHRY and SYGVKD. Written as DNA, the CDR3 is TGTGCCATCAGTGATGGGGTGAGAAACACTGAAGCTTTCTTT. Translation: CAISDGVRNTEAFF.

V usage is TRBV5-1 and J usage is TRBJ2-7; 13 bases agree with TRBD2. The CDR3 contains 18 residues. After removal of 1 base from V and 4 bases from J, the junction contained 11 bases not matched to a gene. Per the germline V gene, CDR1 is SGHRS and CDR2 is YFSETQ. The CDR3 DNA sequence: TGCGCCAGCAGCTTGAGGACTAGCGGGGGTAAATCGGCGTACGAGCAGTACTTC. The encoded protein is CASSLRTSGGKSAYEQYF.

The chain has TRBV5-4 and TRBJ1-4, with D uncertain. Germline values: CDR1 SGHNT, CDR2 YYREEE (reference sequence). The length of the CDR3 is 13 residues. The V and J ends lost 1 base and 7 bases respectively, with 8 bases between them. CDR3 amino acids: CASSLRESEKLFF. DNA of the CDR3: TGTGCCAGCAGCTTGAGGGAAAGTGAAAAACTGTTTTTT.

The chain recombines TRBV29-1 with TRBJ2-5; D may be TRBD2 (5 bases). V lost 4 bases and J 2 bases, leaving 17 bases between the germline ends. The CDR3 consists of 15 residues. Germline CDR1 is SQVTM and CDR2 is ANQGSEA. The chain's CDR3 is CSVGRMGSWQETQYF. In nucleotides, the CDR3 is TGCAGCGTTGGCCGGATGGGGAGTTGGCAAGAGACCCAGTACTTC.

V is TRBV5-5 and J is TRBJ1-2; weak D call: TRBD1 (6 bases). This CDR3 region has 16 residues. The germline gives CDR1 SGHKS, CDR2 YYEKEE (reference sequence). The V end lost 1 base, the J end lost 4 bases, and 17 bases lay between the germline ends. In DNA, the CDR3 is TGTGCCAGCAGCTTGAGCCGTCCAGGGGATACCTATGGCTACACCTTC. Translation: CASSLSRPGDTYGYTF.

The chain links TRBV28 to TRBJ1-5; D gene unclear. Germline CDR1 reads MDHEN; CDR2 reads SYDVKM. This CDR3 contains 12 residues. Trimming shortened V by 2 bases and J by 5 bases, and 4 bases separated the two germline ends. The CDR3 is CASSLRYQPQHF. DNA of the CDR3: TGTGCCAGCAGTTTAAGGTATCAGCCCCAGCATTTT.

This clonotype was recorded a few times. The junction departs from germline at one end; a sequencing error may be responsible. V is TRBV4-2 and J is TRBJ2-5, with D unresolved. Near its end, the DNA agrees better with TRBJ2-7, so the J call may be wrong. This CDR3 is 11 amino acids long. CDR1 is LGHNA and CDR2 is YNFKEQ in the germline V gene. Here the CDR3 reads CANSRTYEQYF. CDR3 nucleotides: TGTGCCAACAGCCGAACCTACGAGCAGTACTTC.